The 21 T cell receptor beta chains below come from one sample, sequenced in a study of blood T cell dynamics during melanoma immunotherapy. Generated by immunoSEQ multiplex PCR, the TCRdb table keeps only in-frame clones and is missing some. Altogether some 20,000 clones are present, around 92% being singletons, with the ten largest covering roughly 1.2%. Time point given: pre-treatment baseline. The starting material was blood, obtained from a patient treated with checkpoint blockade. The origin of the receptors is a human donor with melanoma.

The V gene is TRBV5-1, the J gene TRBJ1-2; 7 positions agree with TRBD1. The germline V gene encodes CDR1 SGHRS and CDR2 YFSETQ. The CDR3 loop spans 14 amino acids. After removal of 4 bases from V and 8 bases from J, the junction contained 11 bases not matched to a gene. The CDR3 DNA sequence: TGCGCCAGCAGCCATAGGACAGGCCGCGGGGGCTACACCTTC. Protein product: CASSHRTGRGGYTF.

The chain carries TRBV2 and TRBJ1-6; D perhaps matches TRBD1 (5 bases). Trimming stripped 6 bases from V and 1 base from J, with 10 bases between. The V gene's germline CDR1 is SNHLY and CDR2 FYNNEI. There are 15 residues in the CDR3. CDR3 sequence: CASRGDGSYNSPLHF. In DNA, the CDR3 is TGTGCCAGCAGGGGGGACGGTTCCTATAATTCACCCCTCCACTTT.

The gene calls are TRBV12-5 and TRBJ1-1, with unresolved D. The CDR3 totals 15 residues. The germline CDR1 and CDR2 sequences are LGHNT and FRNRAP. V was clipped by 6 bases and J by 2 bases, with 16 bases between them. This CDR3 is CASGPDPGKNTEAFF. The CDR3 DNA follows: TGTGCTAGTGGCCCCGACCCCGGTAAAAACACTGAAGCTTTCTTT. Looking up the rest from reference TRBV12-5 and TRBJ1-1 gives the full variable domain: DARVTQTPRHKVTEMGQEVTMRCQPILGHNTVFWYRQTMMQGLELLAYFRNRAPLDDSGMPKDRFSAEMPDATLATLKIQPSEPRDSAVYFCASGPDPGKNTEAFFGQGTRLTVV.

The genes are TRBV15 and TRBJ2-3; 8 bases match TRBD2. This CDR3 spans 16 amino acids. V lost 5 bases to trimming and J lost 5 bases; unmatched junction nucleotides: 12. Germline-derived CDR1 and CDR2 are LNHNV and YYDKDF (reference sequence). In DNA form, the CDR3 reads TGTGCCACCAGCGGCATAACGGGGGGGCTAGGAGATACGCAGTATTTT. Its protein product is CATSGITGGLGDTQYF.

The rearrangement uses TRBV7-3 and TRBJ2-3; the D gene is possibly TRBD2 (6 bases). The CDR3 is 15 amino acids. The germline V gene encodes CDR1 SGHTA and CDR2 FQGTGA. Deletions cut 5 bases from V and 0 bases from J, with 12 bases between. For the CDR3, the DNA is TGTGCCAGCAGCCTCCAGCGGGCTAGCACAGATACGCAGTATTTT. This encodes CASSLQRASTDTQYF.

V usage is TRBV6-5 and J usage is TRBJ2-5, with 10 bases that match TRBD1. The germline V gene encodes CDR1 MNHEY and CDR2 SVGAGI. V gave up 6 bases and J gave up 5 bases; unmatched junction bases: 9. The CDR3 runs 15 residues. This chain's CDR3 is CASSTDRGRMETQYF. The DNA of the CDR3 is TGTGCCAGCAGCACCGACAGGGGGCGCATGGAGACCCAGTACTTC.

The CDR3 loop is CASRLAEAYNEQFF. The CDR3 DNA follows: TGTGCCAGCAGACTAGCGGAGGCTTACAATGAGCAGTTCTTC. The rearrangement uses TRBV7-9 and TRBJ2-1, with 8 bases aligning to TRBD2. Unmatched junction bases numbered 5, after V lost 6 bases and J lost 4 bases. This CDR3 comprises 14 residues. Germline CDR1 reads SEHNR; CDR2 reads FQNEAQ (reference sequence).

This chain links TRBV27 with TRBJ1-1; D is uncertain. Germline V gene lookup returns CDR1 MNHEY and CDR2 SMNVEV (reference sequence). The CDR3 has 11 residues. V was shortened by 7 bases and J by 7 bases, with 10 bases between the two germline ends. The CDR3 sequence is CASTFGLEAFF. CDR3 nucleotides: TGTGCCAGCACCTTCGGCCTTGAAGCTTTCTTT.

This clone was found once. The CDR3: CASSSPEIAKNIQYF. The DNA for the CDR3 is TGTGCCAGCAGTTCGCCCGAGATAGCCAAAAACATTCAGTACTTC. The chain combines TRBV28 with TRBJ2-4; D is unresolved. This CDR3 region has 15 residues. Germline CDR1 is MDHEN and CDR2 is SYDVKM. V lost 4 bases and J lost 0, with 10 bases in between.

Of note for this clone: A read error may account for a junction end that differs from germline. The chain links TRBV7-9 to TRBJ2-7; D not certain. There are 11 residues in the CDR3. The germline gives CDR1 SEHNR, CDR2 FQNEAQ (reference sequence). This CDR3 reads CASSLAVMVHF. The CDR3 bases are TGTGCCAGCAGCCTTGCTGTGATGGTACACTTC.

This chain connects TRBV9 to TRBJ1-1, with D perhaps matching TRBD1 (5 bases). There are 15 residues in the CDR3. CDR1 is SGDLS and CDR2 is YYNGEE in the germline V gene. Trimming shortened V by 0 bases and J by 5 bases, and 14 bases separated the two germline ends. As DNA, the CDR3 is TGTGCCAGCAGCGTAGTTATTGATGGGGGAACTGAAGCTTTCTTT. Amino acid sequence: CASSVVIDGGTEAFF.

This clone was recorded only once. The chain links TRBV6-5 to TRBJ2-7; unclear D gene. CDR1 is MNHEY, CDR2 SVGAGI, per germline. The V end lost 6 bases, the J end lost 7 bases, and 19 bases lay between the germline ends. The length of the CDR3 is 14 residues. The chain's CDR3 is CASRTATPSGEQYF. The CDR3 DNA sequence: TGTGCCAGCAGGACCGCTACCCCCTCCGGAGAGCAGTACTTC.

The chain couples TRBV6-5 to TRBJ2-5; D may correspond to TRBD1 or TRBD2 (5 bases each). The germline V gene has CDR1 MNHEY and CDR2 SVGAGI. The CDR3 is made up of 13 amino acids. Trimming left V 5 bases short and J 2 bases short, with 9 bases between. CDR3 coding DNA: TGTGCCAGCAGTCGGGACGGGCAAGAGACCCAGTACTTC. Encoded protein: CASSRDGQETQYF.

This clone was seen a few times. V is TRBV19 and J is TRBJ1-2; 10 positions match TRBD1. The junction had 7 bases not matched to a gene; V was cut back by 5 bases and J by 4 bases. Germline lookup yields CDR1 LNHDA and CDR2 SQIVND (reference sequence). This CDR3 is built from 15 residues. CDR3 sequence: CASSPRDRGGYGYTF. In nucleotides, the CDR3 is TGTGCCAGTAGTCCCCGGGACAGGGGTGGCTATGGCTACACCTTC.

J is TRBJ2-5 and V is TRBV9, with D perhaps matching TRBD1 (7 bases). Looked up from germline, CDR1 is SGDLS and CDR2 is YYNGEE. CDR3 length: 13 residues. V was shortened by 3 bases and J by 4 bases, with 10 bases between the two germline ends. Written as DNA, the CDR3 is TGTGCCAGCAGCGCTCAGGGGGGAGAGACCCAGTACTTC. Amino acids: CASSAQGGETQYF.

The rearrangement joins TRBV2 to TRBJ2-3; 7 bases are a match to TRBD1. Germline values: CDR1 SNHLY, CDR2 FYNNEI. The CDR3 consists of 15 residues. V was clipped by 7 bases and J by 6 bases; unmatched bases: 13. CDR3 sequence: CASMGRHRGGDTQYF. DNA for the CDR3: TGTGCCAGCATGGGACGGCACAGGGGTGGGGATACGCAGTATTTT.

This chain joins TRBV30 and TRBJ1-1; weak D call: TRBD1 (6 bases). The CDR3 has 12 amino acids. The germline V and J ends were trimmed by 2 bases and 7 bases, with 11 bases remaining between them. Germline CDR1 and CDR2: GTSNPN and SVGIG (reference sequence). CDR3 amino acids: CAWSRTADEAFF. The CDR3 coding sequence is TGTGCCTGGAGTCGGACAGCTGATGAAGCTTTCTTT.

The V call is TRBV6-1, the J call TRBJ2-3, with D possibly being TRBD2 (5 bases). This CDR3 is built from 14 residues. V dropped 7 bases and J dropped 2 bases, with 13 bases sitting between them. The germline gives CDR1 MNHNS, CDR2 SASEGT. CDR3 nucleotide sequence: TGTGCCAGCAAGGACCTGGGAGACACAGATACGCAGTATTTT. As protein: CASKDLGDTDTQYF.

The rearrangement links TRBV6-5 to TRBJ1-4; 7 bases fit TRBD1. The V segment lost 2 bases and the J segment 5 bases; nucleotides outside the gene matches: 8. This CDR3 spans 16 amino acids. Germline lookup yields CDR1 MNHEY and CDR2 SVGAGI. This CDR3 reads CASSYDREIKNEKLFF. The CDR3 coding sequence is TGTGCCAGCAGTTACGACAGGGAGATAAAAAATGAAAAACTGTTTTTT.

This clone showed up just a few times. The J gene is TRBJ2-7, the V gene TRBV4-1, with unresolved D. V shed 0 bases and J shed 1 base, with 7 bases lying between them. In germline, CDR1 is MGHRA, CDR2 YSYEKL. The CDR3 runs to 14 residues. CDR3: CASSQEVQSYEQYF. The CDR3 DNA reads as TGCGCCAGCAGCCAAGAGGTGCAATCCTACGAGCAGTACTTC.

The chain recombines TRBV4-1 with TRBJ1-2; the match to TRBD1 covers 8 bases. Germline-derived CDR1 and CDR2 are MGHRA and YSYEKL. The CDR3 extends over 15 amino acids. V was clipped by 7 bases and J by 5 bases; unmatched bases: 12. The CDR3 DNA is TGCGCCAGCACCCCGGTTGGACAGGGACAATATGGCTACACCTTC. It is translated as CASTPVGQGQYGYTF.